This TCR beta chain was sequenced for a study of T cells in Graves' hyperthyroidism and ophthalmopathy. Germline V gene lookup returns CDR1 ENHRY and CDR2 SYGVKD. The V end was cut by 7 bases, the J end by 5 bases, with 17 bases between. This CDR3 has 14 residues. Regions amplified from RNA transcripts were the TCR beta CDR3 regions. In the first-round RT-PCR of the TCR CDR3, the HTBI primer set was used. TCRdb used MiXCR to reprocess the multiplex PCR reads, holding one entry per CDR3 protein. Of more than 450,000 distinct CDR3 sequences in the sample, roughly 21% are singletons; the top ten hold approximately 50%. Diagnoses used clinical symptoms, serum thyroxine and TRAb, thyroid ultrasound and orbital computed tomography.

The sequenced material came from blood. The chain is built from TRBV10-3 and TRBJ1-2; D is unresolved. The sequence was obtained from a man in his forties or fifties with Graves' ophthalmopathy. The CDR3 bases are TGTGCCATCAAGTATCCCGGCCAGATGTATGGCTACACCTTC. This encodes CAIKYPGQMYGYTF.